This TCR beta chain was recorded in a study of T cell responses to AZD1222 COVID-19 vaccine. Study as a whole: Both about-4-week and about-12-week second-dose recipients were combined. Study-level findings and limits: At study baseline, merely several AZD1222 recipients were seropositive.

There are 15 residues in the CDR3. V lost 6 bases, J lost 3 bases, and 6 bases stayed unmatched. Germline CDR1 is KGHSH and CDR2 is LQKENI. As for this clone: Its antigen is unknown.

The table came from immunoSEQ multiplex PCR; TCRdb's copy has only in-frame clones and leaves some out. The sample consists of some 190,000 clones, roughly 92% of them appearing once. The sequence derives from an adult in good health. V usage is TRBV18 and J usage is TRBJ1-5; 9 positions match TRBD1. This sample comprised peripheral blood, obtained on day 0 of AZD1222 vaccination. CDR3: CASSLGTGNNQPQHF. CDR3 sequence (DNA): TGTGCCAGCTCCCTCGGGACAGGGAACAATCAGCCCCAGCATTTT.